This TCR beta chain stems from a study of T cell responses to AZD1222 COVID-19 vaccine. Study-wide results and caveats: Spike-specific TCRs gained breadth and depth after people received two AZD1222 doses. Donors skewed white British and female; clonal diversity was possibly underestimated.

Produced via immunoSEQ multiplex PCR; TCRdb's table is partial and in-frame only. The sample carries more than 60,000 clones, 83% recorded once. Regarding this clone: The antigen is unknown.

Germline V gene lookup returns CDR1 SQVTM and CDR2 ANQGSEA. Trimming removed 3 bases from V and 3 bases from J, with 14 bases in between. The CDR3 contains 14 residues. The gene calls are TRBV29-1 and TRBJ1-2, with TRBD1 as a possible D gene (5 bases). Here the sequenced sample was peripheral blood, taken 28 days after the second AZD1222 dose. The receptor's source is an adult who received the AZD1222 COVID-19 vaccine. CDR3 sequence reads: CSVDVEGLDYGYTF. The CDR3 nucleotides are TGCAGCGTTGACGTAGAGGGGTTGGACTATGGCTACACCTTC.